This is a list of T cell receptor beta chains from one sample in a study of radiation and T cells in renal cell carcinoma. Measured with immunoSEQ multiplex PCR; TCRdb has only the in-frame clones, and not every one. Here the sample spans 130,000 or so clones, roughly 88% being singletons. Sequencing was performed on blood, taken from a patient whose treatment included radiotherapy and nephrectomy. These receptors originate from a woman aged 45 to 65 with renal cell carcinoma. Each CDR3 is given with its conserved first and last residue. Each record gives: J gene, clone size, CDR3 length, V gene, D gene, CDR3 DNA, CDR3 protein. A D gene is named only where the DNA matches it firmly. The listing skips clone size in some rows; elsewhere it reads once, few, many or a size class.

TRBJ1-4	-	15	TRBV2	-	TGTGCCAGCAGGCGGACATCCACAACTAATGAAAAACTGTTTTTT	CASRRTSTTNEKLFF
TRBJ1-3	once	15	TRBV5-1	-	TGCGCCAGCTCAGAGACAGGCTACTCTGGAAACACCATATATTTT	CASSETGYSGNTIYF
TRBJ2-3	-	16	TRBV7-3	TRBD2	TGTGCCAGCAGCTTAACTAGCGGGGGTGGAACAGATACGCAGTATTTT	CASSLTSGGGTDTQYF
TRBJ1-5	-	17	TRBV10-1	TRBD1	TGCGCCAGCAGCGACTTCCGGGACAGGGGCCGAGAGCAGCCCCAGCATTTT	CASSDFRDRGREQPQHF
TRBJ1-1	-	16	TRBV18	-	TGTGCCAGCTCACCTCAAAGGACGACGTCGGACACTGAAGCTTTCTTT	CASSPQRTTSDTEAFF
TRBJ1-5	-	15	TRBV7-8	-	TGTGCCAGCAGCTTAGAGGAGGGGAGTAATCAGCCCCAGCATTTT	CASSLEEGSNQPQHF
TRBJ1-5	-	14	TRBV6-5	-	TGTGCCAGCACCCCTAATTATAGCAATCAGCCCCAGCATTTT	CASTPNYSNQPQHF
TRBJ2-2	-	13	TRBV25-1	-	TGTGCCAGCAGTGCCACCATCGGCGGGGAGCTGTTTTTT	CASSATIGGELFF
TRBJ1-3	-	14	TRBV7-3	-	TGTGCCAGCAGCCCCGGTGCGGTCGGGGACACCATATATTTT	CASSPGAVGDTIYF
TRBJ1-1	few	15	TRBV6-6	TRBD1	TGTGCCAGCAGTTACCTAACAGGGGAAAACACTGAAGCTTTCTTT	CASSYLTGENTEAFF
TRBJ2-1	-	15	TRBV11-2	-	TGTGCCAGCTCCCCCGGGGAGGTTCGGGGCAATGAGCAGTTCTTC	CASSPGEVRGNEQFF
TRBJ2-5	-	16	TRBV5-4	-	TGTGCCAGCAGCTTAGGGCGCGGGTCTCCGTGGGAGACCCAGTACTTC	CASSLGRGSPWETQYF
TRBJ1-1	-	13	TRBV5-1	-	TGCGCCAGCAGCTTGAATGACAGAGTTGAAGCTTTCTTT	CASSLNDRVEAFF
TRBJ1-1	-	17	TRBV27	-	TGTGCCAGCAGTTTACGGCACCCGGGGGGGATGAACACTGAAGCTTTCTTT	CASSLRHPGGMNTEAFF
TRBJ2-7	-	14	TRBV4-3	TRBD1	TGCGCCAGCAGCCAGGACAGGTTCTCCTACGAGCAGTACTTC	CASSQDRFSYEQYF
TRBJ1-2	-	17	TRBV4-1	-	TGCGCCAGCAGCCAAGATCTTCTTTCAGGGCGTGACTATGGCTACACCTTC	CASSQDLLSGRDYGYTF
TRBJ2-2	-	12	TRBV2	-	TGTGCCAGCAGTGCAGGACTCCGGGAGCTGTTTTTT	CASSAGLRELFF
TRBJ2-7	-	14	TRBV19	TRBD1	TGTGCCAGTAGCCCGGGACAGGGAGTAGGCGAGCAGTACTTC	CASSPGQGVGEQYF
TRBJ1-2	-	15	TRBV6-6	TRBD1	TGTGCCAGCAGTTACTCGACGGGACAGTCCTTTGGCTACACCTTC	CASSYSTGQSFGYTF
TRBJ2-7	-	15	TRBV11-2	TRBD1	TGTGCCAGCAGCTTAGGGACAGGGTCCGTTTACGAGCAGTACTTC	CASSLGTGSVYEQYF
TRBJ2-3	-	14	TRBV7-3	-	TGTGCCAGCAGCTTAGCGGTAGGCCCAGATACGCAGTATTTT	CASSLAVGPDTQYF
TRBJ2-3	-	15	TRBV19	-	TGTGCCAGTAGTATAAATGCGGACTTAATGGATACGCAGTATTTT	CASSINADLMDTQYF
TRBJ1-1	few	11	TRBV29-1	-	TGCAGCGTATCCGGGGCCACTGAAGCTTTCTTT	CSVSGATEAFF
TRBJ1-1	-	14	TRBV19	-	TGTGCCAGTAAGATGGGCCAGATGAACACTGAAGCTTTCTTT	CASKMGQMNTEAFF
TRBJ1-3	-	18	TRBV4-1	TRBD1	TGCGCCAGCAGCCAAGATCGGTTAGGACAGGGGTTTGGAAACACCATATATTTT	CASSQDRLGQGFGNTIYF
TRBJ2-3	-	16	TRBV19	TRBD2	TGTGCCAGTAGTATCGTGCCTAGCGGGAGCACAGATACGCAGTATTTT	CASSIVPSGSTDTQYF
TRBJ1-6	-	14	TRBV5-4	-	TGTGCCAGCAGCTTCGCGCTAGAAAATTCACCCCTCCACTTT	CASSFALENSPLHF
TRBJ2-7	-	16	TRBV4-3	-	TGCGCCAGCAGCCAAGAGTTAGGGGCGAACTCCTACGAGCAGTACTTC	CASSQELGANSYEQYF